This T cell receptor beta chain was identified during a study of shared clonotypes between healthy human individuals. Clones were sequenced by immunoSEQ multiplex PCR, and TCRdb holds only the in-frame ones, with some missing. The table lists roughly 2,500,000 clones, 80% to 95% of them singletons. The ends were cut back, 7 bases at V and 2 bases at J, with 12 bases in the middle. Germline V gene lookup returns CDR1 MDHEN and CDR2 SYDVKM. This CDR3 comprises 13 residues. Source material: naive CD4+ T cells from PBMCs. This sample's subset: CD45RA+ positively selected. The source of this sequence is a young man in good health. Some clones in this sample may be carry-over from other donors' samples. The rearrangement links TRBV28 to TRBJ2-7, with D perhaps TRBD1 (6 bases). The CDR3 sequence is CASTPGQPYEQYF. The CDR3 nucleotides read TGTGCCAGCACCCCGGGACAACCCTACGAGCAGTACTTC.